The 2 T cell receptor beta chains given below trace back to one sample, sequenced in a study of T cell changes during pregnancy in multiple sclerosis. Data came from immunoSEQ multiplex PCR; TCRdb stores just in-frame clones and leaves some out. The sample consists of about 40,000 clones, over 75% of them appearing once. The sample was CD4+ T cells from peripheral blood mononuclear cells, taken in the third trimester of pregnancy. These receptors originate from a female donor with multiple sclerosis, enrolled in a pregnancy study.

The chain combines TRBV25-1 with TRBJ2-7, with TRBD1 identical over 12 bases. Unmatched junction bases numbered 4, after V lost 6 bases and J lost 4 bases. The germline V gene has CDR1 MGHDK and CDR2 SYGVNS. This CDR3 is 14 amino acids long. The CDR3 DNA reads TGTGCCAGCAGACCGGGACAGGGGGCGTACGAGCAGTACTTC. This sequence encodes CASRPGQGAYEQYF.

The rearrangement uses TRBV19 and TRBJ2-7, with TRBD1 identical over 7 bases. V lost 8 bases and J lost 0; bases outside the gene matches: 7. The CDR3 runs 14 residues. Germline-derived CDR1 and CDR2 are LNHDA and SQIVND (reference sequence). The CDR3 here is CASRQGQHSYEQYF. The DNA of the CDR3 is TGTGCCAGTCGCCAGGGACAGCACTCCTACGAGCAGTACTTC.